This entry features one T cell receptor beta chain sequence. Its target is unknown. Libraries were prepared by immunoSEQ multiplex PCR; TCRdb keeps only in-frame clonotypes and omits some of them. The table lists fewer than 200,000 clones, around 86% of them singletons, with 2% to 3% in the top ten. From germline, CDR1 is SGHTA and CDR2 FQGNSA. The CDR3 has 15 residues. The junction had 8 bases not matched to a gene; V was cut back by 5 bases and J by 7 bases. The sample is drawn from a study of cytomegalovirus exposure and HLA in healthy donors. Study-wide context: The approximately 610 first-cohort repertoires shared a platform with the 130 or so validation repertoires, as reported in a later analysis. Study outcomes and limitations: Reports indicated that the classifier achieved high specificity and sensitivity in diagnosing cytomegalovirus status. The TCR clusters that emerged in the first cohort tended, a later analysis found, to co-occur in the 120 or so validation repertoires.

The TCR originated in a man aged 18 to 35 in good health and CMV-seropositive. The V call is TRBV7-2, the J call TRBJ1-6; 7 bases line up with TRBD1. The sequenced sample was PBMCs. The DNA for the CDR3 is TGTGCCAGCAGCCAAAGACAGGGCGGGAATTCACCCCTCCACTTT. Translating gives CASSQRQGGNSPLHF.